This entry describes one T cell receptor beta chain. Its antigen remains unknown. The data derive from a study of blood T cells in healthy people across ages. Study results and limitations: Both naive CD4+ cell counts and diversity were greater in long-lived donors than in aged donors.

A second PCR, run for about 7 to 11 cycles, used a sample-barcoded 5' primer plus a J-beta primer mix. A minimum of 3 million CDR3-containing paired-end reads was obtained for each sample. MiXCR, applied by TCRdb to the 5' RACE reads, yields one record per CDR3 protein. The table lists about 1.4 million distinct CDR3 sequences, approximately 59% of them singletons. The CDR3 extends over 15 amino acids. The germline CDR1 and CDR2 sequences are DFQATT and SNEGSKA (reference sequence). The source material was blood. The TCR comes from a man between 18 and 35 years old in good health. The chain carries TRBV20-1 and TRBJ2-4, with D maybe TRBD2 (5 bases). The DNA end is a closer match to TRBJ2-5, so the J assignment may be wrong. CDR3 nucleotide sequence: TGCAGTGCTAGAAGGTGGCTAGCCGCGCAAGAGACCCAGTACTTC. It encodes CSARRWLAAQETQYF.